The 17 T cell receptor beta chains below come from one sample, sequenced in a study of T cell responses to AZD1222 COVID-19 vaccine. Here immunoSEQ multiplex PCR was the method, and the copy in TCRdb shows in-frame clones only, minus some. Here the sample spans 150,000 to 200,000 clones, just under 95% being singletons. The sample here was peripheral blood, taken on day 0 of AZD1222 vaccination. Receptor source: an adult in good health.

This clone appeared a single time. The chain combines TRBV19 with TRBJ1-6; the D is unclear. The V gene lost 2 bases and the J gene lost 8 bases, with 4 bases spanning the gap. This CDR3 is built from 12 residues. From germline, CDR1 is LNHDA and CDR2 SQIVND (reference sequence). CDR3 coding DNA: TGTGCCAGTAGTATAATGGATTCACCCCTCCACTTT. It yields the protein CASSIMDSPLHF.

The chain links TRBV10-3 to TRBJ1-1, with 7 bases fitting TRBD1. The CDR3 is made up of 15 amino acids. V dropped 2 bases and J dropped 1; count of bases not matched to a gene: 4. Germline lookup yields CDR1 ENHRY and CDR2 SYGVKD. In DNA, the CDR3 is TGTGCCATCAGTGAGACAGGGGTTACGAACACTGAAGCTTTCTTT. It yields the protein CAISETGVTNTEAFF.

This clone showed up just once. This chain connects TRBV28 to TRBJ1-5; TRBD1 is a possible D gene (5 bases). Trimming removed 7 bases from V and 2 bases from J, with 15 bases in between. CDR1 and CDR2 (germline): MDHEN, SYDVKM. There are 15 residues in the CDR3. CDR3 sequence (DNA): TGTGCCAGCAATGGGGGGGGAGGTGGCAATCAGCCCCAGCATTTT. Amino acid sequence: CASNGGGGGNQPQHF.

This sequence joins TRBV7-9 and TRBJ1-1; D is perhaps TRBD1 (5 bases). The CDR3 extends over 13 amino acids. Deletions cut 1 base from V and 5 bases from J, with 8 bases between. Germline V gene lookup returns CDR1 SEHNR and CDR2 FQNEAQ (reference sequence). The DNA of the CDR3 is TGTGCCAGCAGCTTAGATTGGGGGACTGAAGCTTTCTTT. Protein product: CASSLDWGTEAFF.

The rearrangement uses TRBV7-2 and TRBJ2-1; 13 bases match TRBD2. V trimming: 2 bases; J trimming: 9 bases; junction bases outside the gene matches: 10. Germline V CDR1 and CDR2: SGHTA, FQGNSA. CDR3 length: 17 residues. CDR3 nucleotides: TGTGCCAGCAGCTTACCTCCGACTAGCGGGAGGACCGCTGAGCAGTTCTTC. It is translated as CASSLPPTSGRTAEQFF.

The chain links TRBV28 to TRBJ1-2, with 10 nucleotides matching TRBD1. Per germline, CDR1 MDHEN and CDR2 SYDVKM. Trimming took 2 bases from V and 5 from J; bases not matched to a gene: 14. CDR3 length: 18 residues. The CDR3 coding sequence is TGTGCCAGCAGTTTAACTAGTGGGACAGGGGCACGGAGGTATGGCTACACCTTC. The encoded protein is CASSLTSGTGARRYGYTF.

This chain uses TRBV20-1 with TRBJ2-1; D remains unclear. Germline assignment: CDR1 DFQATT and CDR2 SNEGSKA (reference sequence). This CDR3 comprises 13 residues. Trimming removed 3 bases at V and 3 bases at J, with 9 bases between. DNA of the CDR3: TGCAGTGCTAGTATAGTAGACTACAATGAGCAGTTCTTC. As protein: CSASIVDYNEQFF.

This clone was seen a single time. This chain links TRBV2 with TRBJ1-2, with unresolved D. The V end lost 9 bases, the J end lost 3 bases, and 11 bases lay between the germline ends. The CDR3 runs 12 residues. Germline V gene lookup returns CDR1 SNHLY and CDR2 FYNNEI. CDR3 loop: CASVEGDYGYTF. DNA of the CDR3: TGTGCCAGTGTAGAGGGCGACTATGGCTACACCTTC.

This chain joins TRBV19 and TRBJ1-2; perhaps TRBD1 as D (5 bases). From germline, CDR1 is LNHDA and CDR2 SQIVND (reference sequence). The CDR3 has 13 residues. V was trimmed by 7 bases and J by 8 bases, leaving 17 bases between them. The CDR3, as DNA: TGTGCCAGTACCCGGGGAGGGGAAGGAGGCTACACCTTC. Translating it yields CASTRGGEGGYTF.

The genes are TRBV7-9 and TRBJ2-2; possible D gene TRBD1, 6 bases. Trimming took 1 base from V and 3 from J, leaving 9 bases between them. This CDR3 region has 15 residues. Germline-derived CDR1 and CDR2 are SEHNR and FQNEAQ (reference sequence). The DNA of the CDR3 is TGTGCCAGCAGCTTAGACACAGGGTACACCGGGGAGCTGTTTTTT. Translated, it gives CASSLDTGYTGELFF.

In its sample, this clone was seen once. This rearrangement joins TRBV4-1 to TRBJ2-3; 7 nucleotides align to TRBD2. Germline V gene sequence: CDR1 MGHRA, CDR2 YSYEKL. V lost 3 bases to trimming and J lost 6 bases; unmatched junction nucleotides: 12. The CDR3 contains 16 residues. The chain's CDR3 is CASSQRAGPTWDTQYF. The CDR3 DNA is TGCGCCAGCAGCCAGCGAGCGGGGCCTACTTGGGATACGCAGTATTTT.

The CDR3 loop reads CASSSTWEQNTEAFF. Here the CDR3 DNA reads TGTGCCAGCAGCTCGACCTGGGAGCAGAACACTGAAGCTTTCTTT. The V call is TRBV7-9, the J call TRBJ1-1, with D hard to call. V was cut by 4 bases and J by 1 base, with 13 bases left in between. Germline V CDR1 and CDR2: SEHNR, FQNEAQ (reference sequence). The CDR3 length is 15 residues.

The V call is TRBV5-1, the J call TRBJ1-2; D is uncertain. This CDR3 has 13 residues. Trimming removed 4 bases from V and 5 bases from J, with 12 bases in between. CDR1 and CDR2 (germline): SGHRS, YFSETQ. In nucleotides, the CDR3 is TGCGCCAGCAGCGGCGTTGGGAAGTATGGCTACACCTTC. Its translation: CASSGVGKYGYTF.

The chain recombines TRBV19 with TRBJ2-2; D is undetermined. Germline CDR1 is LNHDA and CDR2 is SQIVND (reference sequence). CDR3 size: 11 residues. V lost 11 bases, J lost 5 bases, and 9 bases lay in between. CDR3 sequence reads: CASWGTGELFF. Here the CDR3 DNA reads TGTGCCTCCTGGGGTACCGGGGAGCTGTTTTTT. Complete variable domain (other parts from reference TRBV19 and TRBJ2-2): DGGITQSPKYLFRKEGQNVTLSCEQNLNHDAMYWYRQDPGQGLRLIYYSQIVNDFQKGDIAEGYSVSREKKESFPLTVTSAQKNPTAFYLCASWGTGELFFGEGSRLTVL.

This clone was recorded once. DNA for the CDR3: TGTGCCAGCAGCTTAAAGGGCCCTGAAGCTTTCTTT. Translating gives CASSLKGPEAFF. The chain combines TRBV13 with TRBJ1-1; no clear D. Germline CDR1 reads PRHDT; CDR2 reads FYEKMQ (reference sequence). Trimming removed 2 bases at V and 6 bases at J, with 7 bases between. The CDR3 length is 12 residues.

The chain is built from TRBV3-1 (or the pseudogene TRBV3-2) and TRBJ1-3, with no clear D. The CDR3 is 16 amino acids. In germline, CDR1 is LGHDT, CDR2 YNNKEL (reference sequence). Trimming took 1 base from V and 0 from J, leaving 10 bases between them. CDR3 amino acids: CASSQGGRSSGNTIYF. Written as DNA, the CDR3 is TGTGCCAGCAGCCAAGGCGGCCGGAGCTCTGGAAACACCATATATTTT.

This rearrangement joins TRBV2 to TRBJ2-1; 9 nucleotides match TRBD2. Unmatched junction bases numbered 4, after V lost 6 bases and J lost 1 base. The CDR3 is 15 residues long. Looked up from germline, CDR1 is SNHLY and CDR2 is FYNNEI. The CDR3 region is CASSVAGESYNEQFF. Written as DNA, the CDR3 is TGTGCCAGCAGCGTAGCGGGGGAATCCTACAATGAGCAGTTCTTC.